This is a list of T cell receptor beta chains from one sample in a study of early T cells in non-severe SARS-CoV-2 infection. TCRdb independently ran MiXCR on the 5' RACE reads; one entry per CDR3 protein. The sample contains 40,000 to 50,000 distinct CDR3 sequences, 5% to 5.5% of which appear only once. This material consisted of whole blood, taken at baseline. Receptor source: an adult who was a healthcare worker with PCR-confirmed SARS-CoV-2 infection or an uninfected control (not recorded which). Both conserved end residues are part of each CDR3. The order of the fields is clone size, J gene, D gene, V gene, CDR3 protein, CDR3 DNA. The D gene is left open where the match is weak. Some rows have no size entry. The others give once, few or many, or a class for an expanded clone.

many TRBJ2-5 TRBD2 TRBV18 CASSPPGGRAAQETQYF TGTGCCAGCTCACCACCCGGAGGGAGGGCCGCTCAAGAGACCCAGTACTTC
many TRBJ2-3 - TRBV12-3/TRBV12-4 CASSRSRGDTQYF TGTGCCAGCAGTCGGTCGAGGGGAGATACGCAGTATTTT
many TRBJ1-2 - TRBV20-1 CSATLRASVYGYTF TGCAGTGCTACCCTAAGGGCGTCCGTATATGGCTACACCTTC
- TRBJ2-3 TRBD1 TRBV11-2 CASSQWTGPNSDTQYF TGTGCCAGCAGCCAGTGGACAGGCCCCAATTCGGATACGCAGTATTTT
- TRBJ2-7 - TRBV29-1 CSAQDEQYF TGCAGCGCCCAGGACGAGCAGTACTTC
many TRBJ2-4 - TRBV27 CASRGLDNKNIQYF TGTGCCAGCAGGGGGCTGGACAACAAAAACATTCAGTACTTC
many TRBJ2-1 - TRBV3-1 CASSHPGNHNEQFF TGTGCCAGCAGCCACCCCGGGAACCACAATGAGCAGTTCTTC
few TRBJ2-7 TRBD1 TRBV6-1 CASNRRVTGVSYEQYF TGTGCCAGCAATCGACGGGTGACAGGGGTCAGCTACGAGCAGTACTTC
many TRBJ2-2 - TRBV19 CASSILEGTGELFF TGTGCCAGTAGTATCCTAGAGGGCACCGGGGAGCTGTTTTTT
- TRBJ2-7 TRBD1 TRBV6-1 CANLDRPSYEQYF TGTGCCAACCTGGACAGGCCTTCCTACGAGCAGTACTTC
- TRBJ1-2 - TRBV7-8 CASSLNLPRDGYGYTF TGTGCCAGCAGCTTAAATCTCCCCCGGGACGGCTATGGCTACACCTTC
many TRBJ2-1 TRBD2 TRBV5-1 CASSLLAGAISNEQFF TGCGCCAGCAGCTTGTTGGCGGGAGCCATATCCAATGAGCAGTTCTTC
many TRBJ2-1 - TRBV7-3 CASSPTWRAPFNEQFF TGTGCCAGCAGCCCTACCTGGCGGGCCCCCTTCAATGAGCAGTTCTTC
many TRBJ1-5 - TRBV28 CASSSGSGRQPQHF TGTGCCAGCAGCTCAGGGAGCGGACGTCAGCCCCAGCATTTT
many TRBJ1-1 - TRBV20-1 CSARVITGLEEAFF TGCAGTGCTAGAGTGATAACAGGGCTCGAAGAAGCTTTCTTT
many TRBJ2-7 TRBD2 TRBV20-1 CSARGTRHYYEQYF TGCAGTGCTAGAGGGACTAGGCACTACTACGAGCAGTACTTC
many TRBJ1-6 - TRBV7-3 CASSSRGRNSPLHF TGTGCCAGCAGCTCCAGGGGAAGGAATTCACCCCTCCACTTT
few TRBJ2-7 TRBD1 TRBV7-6 CASSLRDSDYEQYF TGTGCCAGCAGCCTCCGGGACAGTGACTACGAGCAGTACTTC
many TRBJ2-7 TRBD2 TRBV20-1 CSARSEGTSVFPRYF TGCAGTGCTAGATCGGAAGGGACTAGCGTTTTCCCCCGGTACTTC
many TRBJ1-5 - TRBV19 CASSKERVSNQPQHF TGTGCCAGTAGTAAAGAGAGGGTTAGCAATCAGCCCCAGCATTTT
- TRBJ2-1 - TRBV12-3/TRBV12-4 CASSLEVYNEQFF TGTGCCAGCAGTTTAGAGGTCTACAATGAGCAGTTCTTC
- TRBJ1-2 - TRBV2 CASSSNYGYTF TGTGCCAGCAGCTCTAACTATGGCTACACCTTC
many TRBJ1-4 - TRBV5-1 CASSGRDTGEEKLFF TGCGCCAGCAGCGGACGGGACACCGGGGAGGAAAAACTGTTTTTT
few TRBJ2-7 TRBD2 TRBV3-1 CASSPGLADEQYF TGTGCCAGCAGTCCGGGACTAGCGGACGAGCAGTACTTC